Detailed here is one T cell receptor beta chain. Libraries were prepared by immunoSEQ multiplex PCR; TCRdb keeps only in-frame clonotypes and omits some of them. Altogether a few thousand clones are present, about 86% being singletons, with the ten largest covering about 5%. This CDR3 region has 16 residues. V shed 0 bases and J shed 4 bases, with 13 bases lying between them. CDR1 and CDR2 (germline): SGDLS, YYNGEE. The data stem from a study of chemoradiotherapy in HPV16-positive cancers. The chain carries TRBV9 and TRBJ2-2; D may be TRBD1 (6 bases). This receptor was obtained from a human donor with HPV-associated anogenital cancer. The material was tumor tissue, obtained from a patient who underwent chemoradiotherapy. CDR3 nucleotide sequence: TGTGCCAGCAGCGTAGTGTCAGGGGTTACCACCGGGGAGCTGTTTTTT. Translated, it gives CASSVVSGVTTGELFF. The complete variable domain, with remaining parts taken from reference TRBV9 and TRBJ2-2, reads DSGVTQTPKHLITATGQRVTLRCSPRSGDLSVYWYQQSLDQGLQFLIQYYNGEERAKGNILERFSAQQFPDLHSELNLSSLELGDSALYFCASSVVSGVTTGELFFGEGSRLTVL.